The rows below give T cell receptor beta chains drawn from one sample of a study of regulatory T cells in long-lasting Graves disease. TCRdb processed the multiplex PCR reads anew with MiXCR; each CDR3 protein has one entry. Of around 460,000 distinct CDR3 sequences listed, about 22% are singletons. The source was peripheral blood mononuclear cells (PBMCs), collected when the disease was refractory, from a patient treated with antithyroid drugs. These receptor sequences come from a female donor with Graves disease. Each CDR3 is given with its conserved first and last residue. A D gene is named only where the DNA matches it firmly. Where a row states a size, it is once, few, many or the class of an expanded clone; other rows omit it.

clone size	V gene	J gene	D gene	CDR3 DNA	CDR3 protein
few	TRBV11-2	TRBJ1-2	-	TGTGCCAGCAGCCCTAGCGGGGGTTTGGGGAATGGCCACACCTTC	CASSPSGGLGNGHTF
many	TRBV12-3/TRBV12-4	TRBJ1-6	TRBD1	TGTGCCAGCAGTCTTGGACAGGGAGCCCTTATACCCCTCCACTTT	CASSLGQGALIPLHF
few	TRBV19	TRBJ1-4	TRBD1	TGTGCCAGTAGTAGTGAGACAGGGCTTAATGAAAAACTGTTTTTT	CASSSETGLNEKLFF
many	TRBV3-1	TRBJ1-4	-	TGTGCCAGCAGCCAAAGGACGGCCAATGAAAAACTGTTTTTT	CASSQRTANEKLFF
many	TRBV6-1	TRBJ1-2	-	TGTGCCAGCAAGGGCAGGTGGGGGAGGGTCGATGGCTACACCTTC	CASKGRWGRVDGYTF
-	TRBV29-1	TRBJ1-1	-	TGCAGCGGGGAACAAGCTAACACTGAAGCTTTCTTT	CSGEQANTEAFF
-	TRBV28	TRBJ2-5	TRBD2	TGTGCCAGCAGACCCCCCGGACTAGCGGGATCGAAGACCCAGTACTTC	CASRPPGLAGSKTQYF
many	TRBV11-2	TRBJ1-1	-	TGTGCCAGCAGCACCCGAAATGGGAGGGCTGGGAACACTGAAGCTTTCTTT	CASSTRNGRAGNTEAFF
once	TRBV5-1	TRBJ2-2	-	TGCGCCAGCAGCTTGCCCCACCCGACCGGGGAGCTGTTTTTT	CASSLPHPTGELFF
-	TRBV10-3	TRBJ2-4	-	TGTGCCAGCAGTGAAGTTGGAGGGGACATTCAGTACTTC	CASSEVGGDIQYF
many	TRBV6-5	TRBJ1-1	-	TGTGCCAGCAGTTACAATGAGAACACTGAAGCTTTCTTT	CASSYNENTEAFF
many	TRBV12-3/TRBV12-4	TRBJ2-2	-	TGTGCCAGCACTCCGAGGGGATGGGGCACCGGGGAGCTGTTTTTT	CASTPRGWGTGELFF
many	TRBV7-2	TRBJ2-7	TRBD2	TGTGCCAGCAGTGGACTAGCGGGAGTACCCGAGCAGTACTTC	CASSGLAGVPEQYF
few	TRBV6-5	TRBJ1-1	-	TGTGCCAGCAGTTACTCGTTGGGGGGCCGCGCTGAAGCTTTCTTT	CASSYSLGGRAEAFF
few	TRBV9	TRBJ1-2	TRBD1	TGTGCCAGCAGCGGATCAACAGGGGGCTGGGGCTATGGCTACACCTTC	CASSGSTGGWGYGYTF
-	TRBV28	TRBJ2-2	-	TGTGCCAGCGGGGGGGGGCGGACCGGGGAGCTGTTTTTT	CASGGGRTGELFF
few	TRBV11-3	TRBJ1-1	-	TGTGCCAGCAGCTTAGTACCCAGGGAATGGACTGAAGCTTTCTTT	CASSLVPREWTEAFF
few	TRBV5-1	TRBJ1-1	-	TGCGCCAGCAATACCGGGGGCGGAAACACTGAAGCTTTCTTT	CASNTGGGNTEAFF
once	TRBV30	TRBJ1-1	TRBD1	TGTGCCTGGAGTCCGACAGGGGGCAAAGCTTTCTTT	CAWSPTGGKAFF
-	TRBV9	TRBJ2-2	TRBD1	TGTGCCAGCAGCTCTGGGACAGGGAAGGGGACCGGGGAGCTGTTTTTT	CASSSGTGKGTGELFF
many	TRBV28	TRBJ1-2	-	TGTGCCAGCAGTTTAAGGGATCTTTACTACACCTTC	CASSLRDLYYTF
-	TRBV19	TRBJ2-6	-	TGTGCCAGTAGTATAAAGGGGGGGTCTGGGGCCAACGTCCTGACTTTC	CASSIKGGSGANVLTF
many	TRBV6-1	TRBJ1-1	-	TGTGCCACCCATGCCGGGAGTTCCTTCACTGAAGCTTTCTTT	CATHAGSSFTEAFF
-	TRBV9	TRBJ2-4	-	TGTGCCAGCAGCTTCGATAGTAGGATCGACAAAAACATTCAGTACTTC	CASSFDSRIDKNIQYF
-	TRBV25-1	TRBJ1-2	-	TGTGCCAGCAGTGAAGGGTCTAACTATGGCTACACCTTC	CASSEGSNYGYTF
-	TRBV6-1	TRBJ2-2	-	TGTGCTACGGGAAACGGGGAGCTGTTTTTT	CATGNGELFF
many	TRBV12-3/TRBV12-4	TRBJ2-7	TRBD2	TGTGCCAGCAGTTTGGCGGGAGCGGTCGAGCAGTACTTC	CASSLAGAVEQYF
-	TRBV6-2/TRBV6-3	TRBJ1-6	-	TGTGCCAGCAGTCCCGGGGACGGAACGGATTCACCCCTCCACTTT	CASSPGDGTDSPLHF
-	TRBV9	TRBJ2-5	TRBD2	TGTGCCAGCAGCGTAGGTTCTAGCGGGAGTGGCGAGACCCAGTACTTC	CASSVGSSGSGETQYF
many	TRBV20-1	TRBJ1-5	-	TGCAGTGCTAGTTACAGCAGGGTCAGCAATCAGCCCCAGCATTTT	CSASYSRVSNQPQHF
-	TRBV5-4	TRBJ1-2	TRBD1	TGTGCCAGCAGCTACGGGGGACAGGGGGCTAACTATGGCTACACCTTC	CASSYGGQGANYGYTF
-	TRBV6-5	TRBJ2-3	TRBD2	TGTGCCAGCAGTTACGTTAGCGGGGTGAGCACAGATACGCAGTATTTT	CASSYVSGVSTDTQYF
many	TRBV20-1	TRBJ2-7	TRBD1	TGCAGTAATCCGGGACAGGAGAATTCGGAGCAGTACTTC	CSNPGQENSEQYF
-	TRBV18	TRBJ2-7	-	TGTGCCAGCTCCCTGACTCGAGCCTCCTACGAGCAGTACTTC	CASSLTRASYEQYF
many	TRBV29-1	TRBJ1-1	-	TGCAGCGGAGGTGATAGAGTGGGGAGTGAAGCTTTCTTT	CSGGDRVGSEAFF
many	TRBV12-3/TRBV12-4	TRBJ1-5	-	TGTGCCAGCAGTTTCCAAGGACTCGATCAGCCCCAGCATTTT	CASSFQGLDQPQHF
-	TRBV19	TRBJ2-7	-	TGTGCCAGTAGTATCACGGATTCCTACGAGCAGTACTTC	CASSITDSYEQYF
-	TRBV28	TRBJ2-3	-	TGTGCCACCACACAGGGACCCAACACAGATACGCAGTATTTT	CATTQGPNTDTQYF
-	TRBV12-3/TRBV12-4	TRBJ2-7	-	TGTGCCAGCACCCCAGGAAGGGGGGCCTACGAGCAGTACTTC	CASTPGRGAYEQYF
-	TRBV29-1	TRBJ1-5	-	TGCAGCGTTGTCCCCGGGACGGGACAGCCCCAGCATTTT	CSVVPGTGQPQHF
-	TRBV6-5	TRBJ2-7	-	TGTGCCAGCAGTTACGCAGACAAGACCTACGAGCAGTACTTC	CASSYADKTYEQYF
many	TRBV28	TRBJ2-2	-	TGTGCCAGCAGTTTGGGACCGCCTGCCGGGGAGCTGTTTTTT	CASSLGPPAGELFF
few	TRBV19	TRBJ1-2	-	TGTGCCAGTAGTATTTGGAACAGGAACTATGGCTACACCTTC	CASSIWNRNYGYTF
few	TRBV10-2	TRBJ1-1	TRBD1	TGCGCCAGCAGTGTCGACAGGGCTCAGAACACTGAAGCTTTCTTT	CASSVDRAQNTEAFF
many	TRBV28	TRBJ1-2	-	TGTGCCAGCAGTTTATCACGGGGGCGAATAGATGGCTACACCTTC	CASSLSRGRIDGYTF
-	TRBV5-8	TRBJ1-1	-	TGTGCCAGCAGCTTCCCCCCCCTCGAAGCTTTCTTT	CASSFPPLEAFF
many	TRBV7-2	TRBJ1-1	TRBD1	TGTGCCAGCAGCTTAGCGGGACAGAGCACTGAAGCTTTCTTT	CASSLAGQSTEAFF
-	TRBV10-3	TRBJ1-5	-	TGTGCCATCACCGAAAGCCGGGGTCAGCCCCAGCATTTT	CAITESRGQPQHF
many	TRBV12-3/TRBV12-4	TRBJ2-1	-	TGTGCCAGCACCCTTTATGTGGGGGGGCCTTATCATGAGCAGTTCTTC	CASTLYVGGPYHEQFF
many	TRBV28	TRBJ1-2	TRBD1	TGTGCCAGCAGTGATTGGACAGGGGCTAACTATGGCTACACCTTC	CASSDWTGANYGYTF
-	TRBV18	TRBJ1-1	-	TGTGCCAGCTCACCTCAGGAGGCTCCCACTGAAGCTTTCTTT	CASSPQEAPTEAFF
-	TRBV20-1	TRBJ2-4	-	TGCAGTGCTAGAGAGCGGGGGCTAGCCAAAAACATTCAGTACTTC	CSARERGLAKNIQYF